The rows below give T cell receptor beta chains drawn from one sample of a study of beta chain features in type 1 diabetes. Clones were read by immunoSEQ multiplex PCR, and TCRdb kept only the in-frame ones, dropping some. The table lists about 230,000 clones, 9.6% of them singletons. What was sequenced was naive CD4+ T cells from blood. The receptors derive from a woman aged 18-29 years in good health. Each CDR3 is given with its conserved first and last residue. The order of the fields is D gene, V gene, J gene, clone size, CDR3 protein, CDR3 DNA. The D gene is left open where the match is weak. Rows may omit the clone size; those that give it use once, few, many or a size class.

-,TRBV29-1,TRBJ2-7,few,CSATAGFAYEQYF,TGCAGCGCCACAGCGGGTTTCGCCTACGAGCAGTACTTC
TRBD1,TRBV29-1,TRBJ1-5,few,CSATGGDLSQPQHF,TGCAGCGCCACAGGGGGCGACCTAAGTCAGCCCCAGCATTTT
TRBD1,TRBV6-4,TRBJ2-1,few,CASSPALTGGGEQFF,TGTGCCAGCAGCCCCGCTCTGACAGGGGGCGGTGAGCAGTTCTTC
-,TRBV2,TRBJ1-4,-,CASRWEAGEKLFF,TGTGCCAGCAGATGGGAGGCCGGTGAAAAACTGTTTTTT
-,TRBV29-1,TRBJ2-5,-,CSVEDGRETQYF,TGCAGCGTTGAAGATGGGCGAGAGACCCAGTACTTC
TRBD1,TRBV5-1,TRBJ2-3,-,CASSLTGVRTDTQYF,TGCGCCAGCAGCTTGACAGGGGTCCGCACAGATACGCAGTATTTT
TRBD1,TRBV27,TRBJ1-4,once,CASSPRPGTGGRGEKLFF,TGTGCCAGCAGCCCACGACCAGGGACAGGGGGCAGAGGGGAAAAACTGTTTTTT
-,TRBV30,TRBJ1-5,few,CAWSGEGNQPQHF,TGTGCCTGGAGCGGAGAGGGCAATCAGCCCCAGCATTTT
TRBD1,TRBV10-1,TRBJ2-5,-,CASSERRAGGMYF,TGCGCCAGCAGTGAGCGGAGGGCAGGGGGCATGTACTTC
TRBD1,TRBV10-3,TRBJ2-3,few,CAISDSADRVTDTQYF,TGTGCCATCAGTGATAGTGCGGACAGGGTCACAGATACGCAGTATTTT
TRBD1,TRBV30,TRBJ2-5,-,CAWSRLGQHQETQYF,TGTGCCTGGAGCCGACTGGGACAGCATCAAGAGACCCAGTACTTC